These T cell receptor beta chains were read from a single sample in a study of blood T cell repertoires in COVID-19. This table comes from immunoSEQ multiplex PCR, and its TCRdb copy is limited to in-frame clones, with some not included. The data show under 150,000 clones, over 70% seen once. Sequencing was carried out using peripheral blood. The source of these receptors is a man aged 50 to 59 with active or convalescent COVID-19. Both conserved end residues are part of each CDR3. Fields, in order: clone size, J gene, V gene, D gene, CDR3 DNA, CDR3 protein. The D gene is left open where the match is weak. Not all rows give a size; the values are once, few, many and, for expanded clones, a class.

size: NA
J: TRBJ2-1
V: TRBV11-2
D: TRBD2
DNA: TGTGCCAGCAGCTTAGTGTCTGGGGGGGGGTACAATGAGCAGTTCTTC
CDR3: CASSLVSGGGYNEQFF

size: NA
J: TRBJ1-4
V: TRBV28
D: TRBD1
DNA: TGTGCCAGCAGTAGCGGGACAGGGGCAACTAATGAAAAACTGTTTTTT
CDR3: CASSSGTGATNEKLFF

size: NA
J: TRBJ1-5
V: TRBV28
D: TRBD1
DNA: TGTGCCAGCAGATGGACAGGGACTCAGCCCCAGCATTTT
CDR3: CASRWTGTQPQHF

size: NA
J: TRBJ1-5
V: TRBV21-1
D: NA
DNA: TGTGCCAGCAGCAAAGGTGGGGGGTGGGATGGCAATCAGCCCCAGCATTTT
CDR3: CASSKGGGWDGNQPQHF

size: NA
J: TRBJ2-1
V: TRBV2
D: TRBD2
DNA: TGTGCCAGCCACGTTCGGACTAGCGGGCAGGAGCAGTTCTTC
CDR3: CASHVRTSGQEQFF

size: NA
J: TRBJ2-1
V: TRBV19
D: TRBD1
DNA: TGTGCCAGTAGTGTTCCGGGACAGGGTGGAGGAGATGAGCAGTTCTTC
CDR3: CASSVPGQGGGDEQFF

size: NA
J: TRBJ2-7
V: TRBV5-1
D: NA
DNA: TGCGCCAGCAGCCCCCTCCCCGCCCGCGCTCACGAGCAGTACTTC
CDR3: CASSPLPARAHEQYF

size: few
J: TRBJ1-5
V: TRBV10-3
D: TRBD1
DNA: TGTGCCATCAGTGGAGACAGGGGCCTCGATAGCAATCAGCCCCAGCATTTT
CDR3: CAISGDRGLDSNQPQHF

size: NA
J: TRBJ2-1
V: TRBV12-3/TRBV12-4
D: TRBD1
DNA: TGTGCCAGCAGTATACAGGGGGGCTTTGAGCAGTTCTTC
CDR3: CASSIQGGFEQFF

size: NA
J: TRBJ2-6
V: TRBV18
D: NA
DNA: TGTGCCAGCTCACCGATAGGGAGCTCTGGGGCCAACGTCCTGACTTTC
CDR3: CASSPIGSSGANVLTF

size: NA
J: TRBJ2-1
V: TRBV7-9
D: NA
DNA: TGTGCCAGCAGCCCCGCGCACAATGAGCAGTTCTTC
CDR3: CASSPAHNEQFF

size: NA
J: TRBJ2-7
V: TRBV7-2
D: NA
DNA: TGTGCCAGCAGCTTAAGGAGGGGGGGCTACGAGCAGTACTTC
CDR3: CASSLRRGGYEQYF

size: once
J: TRBJ2-1
V: TRBV14
D: TRBD2
DNA: TGTGCCAGCAGTCCCACGGCTACTAGCGGGAGTTACAATGAGCAGTTCTTC
CDR3: CASSPTATSGSYNEQFF

size: NA
J: TRBJ2-7
V: TRBV30
D: TRBD1
DNA: TGTGCCTGGAGTGTTAGTGGGGACAGTTACTTC
CDR3: CAWSVSGDSYF

size: NA
J: TRBJ2-2
V: TRBV5-6
D: TRBD2
DNA: TGTGCCAGCAGCTTCCAAGGGGGACTAGGGGCCGGGGAGCTGTTTTTT
CDR3: CASSFQGGLGAGELFF

size: NA
J: TRBJ1-3
V: TRBV5-8
D: TRBD1
DNA: TGTGCCAGCAGCCGAGGACAGGTTGGAAACACCATATATTTT
CDR3: CASSRGQVGNTIYF

size: NA
J: TRBJ2-1
V: TRBV7-9
D: NA
DNA: TGTGCCAGCAGCTTAGAACAGGGCCATTCCTACAATGAGCAGTTCTTC
CDR3: CASSLEQGHSYNEQFF

size: NA
J: TRBJ2-1
V: TRBV27
D: NA
DNA: TGTGCCAGCAGTTCAAGGACAGCTTCCTACAATGAGCAGTTCTTC
CDR3: CASSSRTASYNEQFF

size: NA
J: TRBJ2-5
V: TRBV5-1
D: NA
DNA: TGCGCCAGCAGCTTGGAGGGGGGGGGTCGAGAGACCCAGTACTTC
CDR3: CASSLEGGGRETQYF

size: NA
J: TRBJ2-5
V: TRBV2
D: TRBD1
DNA: TGTGCCAGCAGTGAATTGGGGACAGGGGTTGATGAGACCCAGTACTTC
CDR3: CASSELGTGVDETQYF